The 7 T cell receptor beta chains below come from one sample, sequenced in a study of blood T cell repertoires in COVID-19. Only in-frame clones appear in the TCRdb table, and some are missing; sequencing was by immunoSEQ multiplex PCR. The data hold about 190,000 clones, with approximately 91% observed a single time. The material sequenced was peripheral blood. These receptors were taken from a middle-aged woman who had recovered from COVID-19.

For the CDR3, the DNA is TGTGCCTGGAGTCCCGGGTCGATTGAAAAACTGTTTTTT. Translated, it gives CAWSPGSIEKLFF. V gene TRBV30 combines with J gene TRBJ1-4; D not resolved. Germline values: CDR1 GTSNPN, CDR2 SVGIG (reference sequence). The V gene lost 2 bases and the J gene lost 7 bases, with 11 bases spanning the gap. The CDR3 runs to 13 residues.

The rearrangement links TRBV29-1 to TRBJ1-1; D is unclear. Germline V CDR1 and CDR2: SQVTM, ANQGSEA. The length of the CDR3 is 13 residues. Trimming left V 0 bases short and J 1 base short, with 6 bases between. The CDR3 is CSVEEYKNTEAFF. The CDR3, as DNA: TGCAGCGTTGAAGAGTACAAGAACACTGAAGCTTTCTTT. The variable domain in full, completed from reference TRBV29-1 and TRBJ1-1, reads SAVISQKPSRDICQRGTSLTIQCQVDSQVTMMFWYRQQPGQSLTLIATANQGSEATYESGFVIDKFPISRPNLTFSTLTVSNMSPEDSSIYLCSVEEYKNTEAFFGQGTRLTVV.

V gene TRBV27 combines with J gene TRBJ2-1; possibly TRBD2 for D (5 bases). The CDR3 runs to 15 residues. CDR1 is MNHEY, CDR2 SMNVEV, per germline (reference sequence). The germline V and J ends were trimmed by 6 bases and 2 bases, with 14 bases remaining between them. DNA of the CDR3: TGTGCCAGCAGCGTCGGTACCGGGGCCTACAATGAGCAGTTCTTC. Amino acid sequence: CASSVGTGAYNEQFF.

The rearrangement links TRBV18 to TRBJ1-1; TRBD1 aligns across 10 bases. The CDR3 is 13 amino acids. J was trimmed by 5 bases and V by 9 bases; bases with no gene match: 6. Per the germline V gene, CDR1 is KGHSH and CDR2 is LQKENI. CDR3 loop: CASVTGGRTEAFF. The CDR3 bases are TGTGCCAGTGTGACAGGGGGCCGTACTGAAGCTTTCTTT.

The V call is TRBV14, the J call TRBJ2-1; D is undetermined. Germline V gene sequence: CDR1 SGHDN, CDR2 FVKESK. V was clipped by 4 bases and J by 3 bases, with 10 bases between them. The CDR3 covers 14 residues. The CDR3 DNA is TGTGCCAGCAGCCCAGGATACCTCTACAATGAGCAGTTCTTC. This translates into CASSPGYLYNEQFF.

The chain links TRBV29-1 to TRBJ2-7; TRBD1 agrees at 7 bases. The CDR3 contains 11 residues. Unmatched junction bases numbered 1, after V lost 6 bases and J lost 2 bases. CDR1 SQVTM and CDR2 ANQGSEA come from the germline V gene. This chain's CDR3 is CSVGQPYEQYF. The CDR3 DNA is TGCAGCGTGGGACAGCCCTACGAGCAGTACTTC.

The rearrangement links TRBV5-1 to TRBJ2-1; D gene ambiguous. Germline values: CDR1 SGHRS, CDR2 YFSETQ. The CDR3 totals 12 residues. Between the trimmed V and J ends, which lost 1 base and 5 bases, there was a span of 4 bases. Written as DNA, the CDR3 is TGCGCCAGCAGCTTGCCAGACAATGAGCAGTTCTTC. The encoded protein is CASSLPDNEQFF.